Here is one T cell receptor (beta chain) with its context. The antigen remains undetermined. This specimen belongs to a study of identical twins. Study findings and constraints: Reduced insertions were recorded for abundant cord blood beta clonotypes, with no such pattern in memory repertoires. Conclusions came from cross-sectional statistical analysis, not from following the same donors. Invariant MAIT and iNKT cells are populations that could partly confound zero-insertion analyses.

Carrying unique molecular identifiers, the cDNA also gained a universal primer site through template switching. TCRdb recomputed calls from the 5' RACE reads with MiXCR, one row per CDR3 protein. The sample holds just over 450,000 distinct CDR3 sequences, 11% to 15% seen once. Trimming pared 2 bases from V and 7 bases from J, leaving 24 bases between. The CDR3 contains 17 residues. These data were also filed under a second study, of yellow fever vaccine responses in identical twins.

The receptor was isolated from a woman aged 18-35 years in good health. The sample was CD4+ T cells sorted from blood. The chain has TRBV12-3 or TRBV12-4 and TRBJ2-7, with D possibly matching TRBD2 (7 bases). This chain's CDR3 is CASSLRRGVGGAGEQYF. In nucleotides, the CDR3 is TGTGCCAGCAGTTTACGGCGTGGAGTAGGGGGGGCGGGAGAGCAGTACTTC.